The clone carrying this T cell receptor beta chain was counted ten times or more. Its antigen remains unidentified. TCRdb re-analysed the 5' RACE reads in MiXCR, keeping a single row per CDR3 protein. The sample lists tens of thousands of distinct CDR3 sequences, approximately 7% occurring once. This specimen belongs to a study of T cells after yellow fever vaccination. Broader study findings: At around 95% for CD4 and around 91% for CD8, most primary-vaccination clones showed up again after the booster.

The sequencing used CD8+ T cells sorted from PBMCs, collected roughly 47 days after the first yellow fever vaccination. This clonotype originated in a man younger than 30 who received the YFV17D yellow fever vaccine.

For the CDR3, the DNA is TGTGCCAGCAGTTACTCGAGCGACCTAGGGTACTACGAGCAGTACTTC. Translated: CASSYSSDLGYYEQYF. V gene TRBV6-5 combines with J gene TRBJ2-7; D remains unclear. The CDR3 runs 16 residues. With 0 bases removed from V and 3 bases from J, the gap between germline ends came to 15 bases. CDR1 and CDR2 from the germline V gene are MNHEY and SVGAGI.